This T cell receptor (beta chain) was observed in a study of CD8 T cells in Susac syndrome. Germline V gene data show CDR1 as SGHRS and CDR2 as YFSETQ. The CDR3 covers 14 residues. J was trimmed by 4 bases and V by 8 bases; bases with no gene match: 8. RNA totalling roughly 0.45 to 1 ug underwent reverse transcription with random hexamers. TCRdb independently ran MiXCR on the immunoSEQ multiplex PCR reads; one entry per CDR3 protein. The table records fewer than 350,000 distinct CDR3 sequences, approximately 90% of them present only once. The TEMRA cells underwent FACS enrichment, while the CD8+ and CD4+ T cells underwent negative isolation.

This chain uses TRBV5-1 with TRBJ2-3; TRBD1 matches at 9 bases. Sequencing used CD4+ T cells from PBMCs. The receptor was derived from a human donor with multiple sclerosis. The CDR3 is CASQPGQGSDTQYF. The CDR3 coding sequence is TGCGCCAGTCAACCGGGACAGGGATCAGATACGCAGTATTTT.